The sequence of this T cell receptor beta chain was determined in a study of cytomegalovirus exposure and HLA in healthy donors. General study results and limits: A prior analysis recorded that most TCR beta V segments were productive about 87% or about 30% of the time.

Primers included in the PCR were 60 Vbeta and 13 Jbeta primers. Sequencing was performed with immunoSEQ multiplex PCR; in TCRdb, only in-frame clones are kept and a portion is missing. The sample records about 160,000 clones, more than 65% being singletons. As for this clone: Its antigen is still unknown.

Trimming removed 0 bases from V and 7 bases from J; junction bases left unmatched: 7. The germline gives CDR1 LGHNA, CDR2 YNFKEQ. The CDR3 contains 16 residues. This TCR was sampled from a woman aged 45-65 years in good health and CMV-seronegative. The chain employs TRBV4-2 and TRBJ2-3; 10 nucleotides agree with TRBD2. The sample consisted of PBMCs. The CDR3: CASSQDGSGGSNTQYF. The CDR3 nucleotides read TGTGCCAGCAGCCAAGATGGTAGCGGGGGGTCCAATACGCAGTATTTT.